Below are 2 T cell receptor beta chains sequenced from a single sample in a study of early T cells in non-severe SARS-CoV-2 infection. Via MiXCR, TCRdb re-called the 5' RACE reads, giving one row per CDR3 protein. This repertoire shows more than 35,000 distinct CDR3 sequences, around 10% found once; its top ten account for 20% to 25%. The sample was whole blood. The receptors come from an adult who was a healthcare worker with PCR-confirmed SARS-CoV-2 infection or an uninfected control (not recorded which).

This clonotype was picked up a small number of times. The chain links TRBV7-2 to TRBJ2-7; weak D call: TRBD1 (5 bases). The germline gives CDR1 SGHTA, CDR2 FQGNSA. V lost 2 bases and J 4 bases, leaving 15 bases between the germline ends. The CDR3 spans 15 residues. The CDR3 nucleotides are TGTGCCAGCAGCTTACTTGGGGCCCCCGGGTACGAGCAGTACTTC. Translating gives CASSLLGAPGYEQYF. The whole variable domain, remainder taken from reference TRBV7-2 and TRBJ2-7, is GAGVSQSPSNKVTEKGKDVELRCDPISGHTALYWYRQSLGQGLEFLIYFQGNSAPDKSGLPSDRFSAERTGGSVSTLTIQRTQQEDSAVYLCASSLLGAPGYEQYFGPGTRLTVT.

The table lists this clonotype with many counts. J is TRBJ2-7 and V is TRBV3-1; D gene unclear. Germline V lookup: CDR1 LGHDT, CDR2 YNNKEL (reference sequence). The V end was cut by 0 bases, the J end by 3 bases, with 6 bases between. There are 13 residues in the CDR3. The CDR3 nucleotides are TGTGCCAGCAGCCAAGATGACGACTACGAGCAGTACTTC. Translating it yields CASSQDDDYEQYF.